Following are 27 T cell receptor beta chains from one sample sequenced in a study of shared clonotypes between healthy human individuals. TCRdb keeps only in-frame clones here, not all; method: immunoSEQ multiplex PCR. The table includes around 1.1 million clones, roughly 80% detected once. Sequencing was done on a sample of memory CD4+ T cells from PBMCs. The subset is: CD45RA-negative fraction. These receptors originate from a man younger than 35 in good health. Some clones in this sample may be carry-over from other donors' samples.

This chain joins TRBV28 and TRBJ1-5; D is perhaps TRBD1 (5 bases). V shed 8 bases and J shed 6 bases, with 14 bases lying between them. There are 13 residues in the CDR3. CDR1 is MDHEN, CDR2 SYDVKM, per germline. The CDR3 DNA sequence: TGTGCCAGCCTCGCCCGGGGGACTCAGCCCCAGCATTTT. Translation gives CASLARGTQPQHF.

CDR3 in amino acids: CAREGRGVHYGYTF. The DNA of the CDR3 is TGCGCCAGGGAGGGCAGGGGCGTTCACTATGGCTACACCTTC. J is TRBJ1-2 and V is TRBV10-1; tentatively, D is TRBD1 (6 bases). V lost 9 bases and J 3 bases, leaving 17 bases between the germline ends. Germline-derived CDR1 and CDR2 are WNHNN and SYGVQD (reference sequence). The CDR3 covers 14 residues.

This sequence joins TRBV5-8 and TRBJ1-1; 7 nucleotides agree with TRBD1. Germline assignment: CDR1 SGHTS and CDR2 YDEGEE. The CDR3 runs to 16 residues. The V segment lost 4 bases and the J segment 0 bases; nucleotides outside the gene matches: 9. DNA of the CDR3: TGTGCCAGCAGCCCAGGGACAGAACTCTTGAACACTGAAGCTTTCTTT. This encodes CASSPGTELLNTEAFF.

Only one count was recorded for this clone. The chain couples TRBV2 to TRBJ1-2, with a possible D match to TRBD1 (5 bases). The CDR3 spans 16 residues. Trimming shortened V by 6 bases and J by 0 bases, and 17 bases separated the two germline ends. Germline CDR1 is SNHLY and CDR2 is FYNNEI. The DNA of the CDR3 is TGTGCCAGCAGGGGGCTTTCAAGGGGAGCTAACTATGGCTACACCTTC. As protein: CASRGLSRGANYGYTF.

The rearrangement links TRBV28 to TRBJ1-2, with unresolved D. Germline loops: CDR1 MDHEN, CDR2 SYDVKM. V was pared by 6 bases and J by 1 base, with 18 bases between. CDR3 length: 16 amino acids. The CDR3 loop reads CASRTDGIPLNYGYTF. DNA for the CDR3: TGTGCCAGCAGGACCGACGGGATCCCGCTTAACTATGGCTACACCTTC.

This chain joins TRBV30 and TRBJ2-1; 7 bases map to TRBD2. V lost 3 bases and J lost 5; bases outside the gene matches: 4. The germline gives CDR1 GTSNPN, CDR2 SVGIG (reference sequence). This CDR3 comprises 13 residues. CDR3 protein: CAWSGGSHNEQFF. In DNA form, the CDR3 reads TGTGCCTGGAGCGGCGGGAGTCACAATGAGCAGTTCTTC.

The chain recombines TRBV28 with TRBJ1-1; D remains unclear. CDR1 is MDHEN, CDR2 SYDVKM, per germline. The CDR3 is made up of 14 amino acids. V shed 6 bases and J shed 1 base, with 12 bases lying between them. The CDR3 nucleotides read TGTGCCAGCAGCTTACTACAGTCGAACACTGAAGCTTTCTTT. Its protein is CASSLLQSNTEAFF.

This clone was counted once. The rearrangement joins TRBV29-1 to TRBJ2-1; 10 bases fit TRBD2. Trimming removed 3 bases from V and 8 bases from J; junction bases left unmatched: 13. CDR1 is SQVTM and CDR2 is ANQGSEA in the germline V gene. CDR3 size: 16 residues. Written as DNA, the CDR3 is TGCAGCGTTGAGTACCTAGCGGGAGTAGGGGGCGATGAGCAGTTCTTC. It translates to CSVEYLAGVGGDEQFF.

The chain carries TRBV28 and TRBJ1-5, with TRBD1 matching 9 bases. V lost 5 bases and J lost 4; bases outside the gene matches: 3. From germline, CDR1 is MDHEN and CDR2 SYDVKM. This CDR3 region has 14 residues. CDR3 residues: CASSRDRENQPQHF. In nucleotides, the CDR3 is TGTGCCAGCAGTCGGGACAGGGAAAATCAGCCCCAGCATTTT.

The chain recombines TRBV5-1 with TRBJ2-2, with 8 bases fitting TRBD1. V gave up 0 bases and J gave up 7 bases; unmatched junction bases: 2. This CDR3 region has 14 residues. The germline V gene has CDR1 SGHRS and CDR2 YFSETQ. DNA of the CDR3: TGCGCCAGCAGCTTGGCAGGGGGCTACGGGGAGCTGTTTTTT. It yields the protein CASSLAGGYGELFF.

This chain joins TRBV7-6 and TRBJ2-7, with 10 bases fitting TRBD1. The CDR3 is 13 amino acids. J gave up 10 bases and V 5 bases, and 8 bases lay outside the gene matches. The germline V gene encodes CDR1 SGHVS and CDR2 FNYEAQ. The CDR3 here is CASSPTGTGVQYF. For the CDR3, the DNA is TGTGCCAGCAGCCCAACCGGGACAGGGGTTCAGTACTTC. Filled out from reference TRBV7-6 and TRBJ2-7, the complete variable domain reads GAGVSQSPRYKVTKRGQDVALRCDPISGHVSLYWYRQALGQGPEFLTYFNYEAQQDKSGLPNDRFSAERPEGSISTLTIQRTEQRDSAMYRCASSPTGTGVQYFGPGTRLTVT.

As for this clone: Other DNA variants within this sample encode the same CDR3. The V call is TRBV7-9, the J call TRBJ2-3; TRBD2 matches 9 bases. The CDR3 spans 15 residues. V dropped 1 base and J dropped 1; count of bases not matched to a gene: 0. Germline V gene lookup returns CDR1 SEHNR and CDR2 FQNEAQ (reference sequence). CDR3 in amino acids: CASSLGTSGTDTQYF. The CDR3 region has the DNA TGTGCCAGCAGCTTAGGGACTAGCGGCACAGATACGCAGTATTTT.

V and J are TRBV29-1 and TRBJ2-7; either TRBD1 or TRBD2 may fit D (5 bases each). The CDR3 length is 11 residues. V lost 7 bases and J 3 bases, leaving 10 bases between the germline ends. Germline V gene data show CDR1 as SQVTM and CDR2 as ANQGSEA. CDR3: CSAGTNYEQYF. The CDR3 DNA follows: TGCAGCGCCGGGACCAACTACGAGCAGTACTTC.

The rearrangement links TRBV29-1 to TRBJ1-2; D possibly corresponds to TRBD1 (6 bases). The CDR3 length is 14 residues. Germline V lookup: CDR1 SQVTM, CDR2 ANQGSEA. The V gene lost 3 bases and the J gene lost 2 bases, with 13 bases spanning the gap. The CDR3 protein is CSVDARGVNYGYTF. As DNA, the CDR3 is TGCAGCGTTGACGCTAGGGGGGTAAACTATGGCTACACCTTC.

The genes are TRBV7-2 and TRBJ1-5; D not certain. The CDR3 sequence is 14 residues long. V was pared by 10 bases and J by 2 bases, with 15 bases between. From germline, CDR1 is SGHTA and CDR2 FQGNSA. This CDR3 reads CATSNLERNQPQHF. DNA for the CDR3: TGTGCCACCTCCAACTTGGAACGCAATCAGCCCCAGCATTTT.

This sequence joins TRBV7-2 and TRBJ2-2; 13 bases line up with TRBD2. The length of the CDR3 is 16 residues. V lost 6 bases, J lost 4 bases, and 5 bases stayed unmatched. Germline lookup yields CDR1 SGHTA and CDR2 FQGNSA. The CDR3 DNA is TGTGCCAGCAGGGGTACTAGCGGGAGGGCCACCGGGGAGCTGTTTTTT. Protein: CASRGTSGRATGELFF.

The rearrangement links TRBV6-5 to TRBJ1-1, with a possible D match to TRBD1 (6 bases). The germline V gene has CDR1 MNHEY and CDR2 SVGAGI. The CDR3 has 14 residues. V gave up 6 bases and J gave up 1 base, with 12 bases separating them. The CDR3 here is CASRPGVANTEAFF. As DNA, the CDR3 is TGTGCCAGCAGACCAGGGGTGGCGAACACTGAAGCTTTCTTT.

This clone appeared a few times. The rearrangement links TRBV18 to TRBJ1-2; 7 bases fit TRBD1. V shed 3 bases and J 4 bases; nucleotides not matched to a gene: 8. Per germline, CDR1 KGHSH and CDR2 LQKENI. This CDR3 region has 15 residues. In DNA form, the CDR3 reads TGTGCCAGCTCACCTTCGGACAGGAACCCCTATGGCTACACCTTC. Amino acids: CASSPSDRNPYGYTF.

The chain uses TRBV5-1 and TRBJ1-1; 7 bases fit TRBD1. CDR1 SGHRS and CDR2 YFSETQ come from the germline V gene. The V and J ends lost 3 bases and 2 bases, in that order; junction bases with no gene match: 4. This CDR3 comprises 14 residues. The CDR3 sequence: CASSSGQDNTEAFF. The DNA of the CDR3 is TGCGCCAGCAGCTCCGGACAGGATAACACTGAAGCTTTCTTT.

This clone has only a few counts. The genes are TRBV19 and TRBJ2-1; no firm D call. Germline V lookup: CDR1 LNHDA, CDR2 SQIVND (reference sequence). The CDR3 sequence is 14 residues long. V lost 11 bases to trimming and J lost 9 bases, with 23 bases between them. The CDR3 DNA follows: TGTGCCTCTACCCCTAGTTTTGTGGGTCTTGAGCAGTTCTTC. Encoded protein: CASTPSFVGLEQFF. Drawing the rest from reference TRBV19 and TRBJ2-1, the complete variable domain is DGGITQSPKYLFRKEGQNVTLSCEQNLNHDAMYWYRQDPGQGLRLIYYSQIVNDFQKGDIAEGYSVSREKKESFPLTVTSAQKNPTAFYLCASTPSFVGLEQFFGPGTRLTVL.

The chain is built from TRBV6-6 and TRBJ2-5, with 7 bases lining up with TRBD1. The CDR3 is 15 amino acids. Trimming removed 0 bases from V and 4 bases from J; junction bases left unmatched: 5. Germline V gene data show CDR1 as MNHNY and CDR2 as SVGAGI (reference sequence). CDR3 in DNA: TGTGCCAGCAGTTACTCCTGGGGACAGCTAGAGACCCAGTACTTC. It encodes CASSYSWGQLETQYF.

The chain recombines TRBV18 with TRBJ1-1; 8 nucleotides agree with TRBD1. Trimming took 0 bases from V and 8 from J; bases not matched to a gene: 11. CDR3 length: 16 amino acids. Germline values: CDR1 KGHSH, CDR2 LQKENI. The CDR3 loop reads CASSPPRQGTHSEAFF. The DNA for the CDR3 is TGTGCCAGCTCACCACCGCGACAGGGGACCCACTCAGAAGCTTTCTTT.

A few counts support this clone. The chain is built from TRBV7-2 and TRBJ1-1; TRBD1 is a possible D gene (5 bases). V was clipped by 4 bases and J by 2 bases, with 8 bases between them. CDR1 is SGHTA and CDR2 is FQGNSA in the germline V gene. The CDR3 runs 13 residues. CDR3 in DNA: TGTGCCAGCAGCTCAGGGATTAACACTGAAGCTTTCTTT. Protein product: CASSSGINTEAFF.

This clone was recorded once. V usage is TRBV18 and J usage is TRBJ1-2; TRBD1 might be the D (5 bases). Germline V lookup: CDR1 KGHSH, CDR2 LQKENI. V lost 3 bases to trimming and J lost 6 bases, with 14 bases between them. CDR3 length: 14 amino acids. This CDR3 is CASSPQGPKDGYTF. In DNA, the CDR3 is TGTGCCAGCTCACCCCAGGGACCGAAAGATGGCTACACCTTC.

DNA for the CDR3: TGTGCCAGCAGTCCTCGACGGGGGGCCTCCTACGAGCAGTACTTC. Its translation: CASSPRRGASYEQYF. V and J are TRBV6-4 and TRBJ2-7; a possible D gene is TRBD2 (7 bases). The CDR3 sequence is 15 residues long. Looked up from germline, CDR1 is MRHNA and CDR2 is SNTAGT. V was pared by 5 bases and J by 0 bases, with 14 bases between.

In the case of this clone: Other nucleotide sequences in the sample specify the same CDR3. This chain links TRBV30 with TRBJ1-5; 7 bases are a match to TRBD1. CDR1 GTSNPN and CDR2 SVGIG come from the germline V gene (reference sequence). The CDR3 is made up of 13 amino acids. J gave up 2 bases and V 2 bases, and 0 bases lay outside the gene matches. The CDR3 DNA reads TGTGCCTGGAGTACAGGGGGCAATCAGCCCCAGCATTTT. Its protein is CAWSTGGNQPQHF. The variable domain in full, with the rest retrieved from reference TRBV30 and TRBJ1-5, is SQTIHQWPATLVQPVGSPLSLECTVEGTSNPNLYWYRQAAGRGLQLLFYSVGIGQISSEVPQNLSASRPQDRQFILSSKKLLLSDSGFYLCAWSTGGNQPQHFGDGTRLSIL.

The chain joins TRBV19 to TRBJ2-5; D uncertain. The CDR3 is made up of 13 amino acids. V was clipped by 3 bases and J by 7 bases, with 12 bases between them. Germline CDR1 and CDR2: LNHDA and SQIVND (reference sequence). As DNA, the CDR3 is TGTGCCAGTAGTATGGGCCCATTGAGGACCCAGTACTTC. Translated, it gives CASSMGPLRTQYF.